This T cell receptor (beta chain) was identified in a study of T cells after yellow fever vaccination. This CDR3 has 14 residues. Trimming removed 2 bases from V and 3 bases from J, with 8 bases in between. In its sample, this clonotype was seen a few times. TCRdb analysed the 5' RACE reads with MiXCR anew, one entry per CDR3 protein. The sample yields 300,000 to 350,000 distinct CDR3 sequences, approximately 4.5% seen once. The clonotype was recovered from a man in his late teens or twenties who received the YFV17D yellow fever vaccine. The chain joins TRBV12-3 or TRBV12-4 to TRBJ1-5; D not certain. This specimen was PBMCs, taken 15 days after the yellow fever booster vaccination. CDR3 nucleotides: TGTGCCAGCAGTTTACAGGTTCCCAATCAGCCCCAGCATTTT. As protein: CASSLQVPNQPQHF.